This T cell receptor (beta chain) comes out of a study of shared clonotypes between healthy human individuals. The table came from immunoSEQ multiplex PCR; TCRdb's copy has only in-frame clones and leaves some out. The data show 550,000 to 650,000 clones, roughly 96% seen once. Only CD45RO-negative cells positively selected for CCR7 counted as naive CD8 cells, so terminally differentiated effector memory CD45RA+ cells were excluded. The receptor comes from a woman aged 25 to 39 in good health. The sample taken for sequencing was naive CD8+ T cells sorted from blood.

Here the CDR3 reads CASSQGTDMNTEAFF. CDR3 sequence (DNA): TGCGCCAGCAGCCAAGGGACAGATATGAACACTGAAGCTTTCTTT. This chain uses TRBV4-1 with TRBJ1-1, with TRBD1 as a possible D gene (6 bases). The CDR3 has 15 residues. Germline V gene lookup returns CDR1 MGHRA and CDR2 YSYEKL. V was pared by 1 base and J by 0 bases, with 9 bases between.